This is a list of T cell receptor beta chains from one sample in a study of blood T cells in healthy people across ages. TCRdb reprocessed the 5' RACE reads via MiXCR and lists one record per CDR3 protein. The table lists about 1.1 million distinct CDR3 sequences, about two fifths of them singletons. Material: blood. These receptor sequences come from a man aged 18 to 29 in good health. The CDR3 runs from the conserved cysteine through the conserved F or W. D genes are given only for firm matches. Where a row states a size, it is once, few, many or the class of an expanded clone; other rows omit it.

>NA|TRBJ2-3|NA|TRBV30
CAWSLDTQYF
TGTGCCTGGAGTCTCGATACGCAGTATTTT
>few|TRBJ2-7|NA|TRBV28
CASSFGTGRYEQYF
TGTGCCAGCAGTTTCGGTACAGGGAGGTACGAGCAGTACTTC
>NA|TRBJ2-1|NA|TRBV2
CASSDLTAGGEQFF
TGTGCCAGCAGCGACCTAACAGCAGGAGGTGAGCAGTTCTTC
>NA|TRBJ1-2|TRBD1|TRBV6-2/TRBV6-3
CASSFHEETGNNYGYTF
TGTGCCAGCAGTTTTCATGAAGAGACAGGGAATAACTATGGCTACACCTTC
>NA|TRBJ2-1|TRBD1|TRBV18
CASSPTGTGVNEQFF
TGTGCCAGCTCTCCAACCGGGACAGGGGTCAATGAGCAGTTCTTC
>NA|TRBJ2-4|TRBD2|TRBV6-1
CASRARGESLENIQYF
TGTGCCAGCAGGGCCCGGGGGGAGAGTTTGGAAAACATTCAGTACTTC
>many|TRBJ2-3|NA|TRBV9
CASSGDVGHDTDTQYF
TGTGCCAGCAGCGGCGACGTGGGACATGACACAGATACGCAGTATTTT
>NA|TRBJ2-3|NA|TRBV20-1
CSALPGGFTDTQYF
TGCAGTGCCCTCCCGGGGGGCTTCACAGATACGCAGTATTTT
>few|TRBJ2-6|NA|TRBV5-1
CASSLAGDSGANVLTF
TGCGCCAGCAGCTTGGCCGGGGATTCGGGGGCCAACGTCCTGACTTTC
>NA|TRBJ1-1|TRBD1|TRBV20-1
CSATGQPNTEAFF
TGCAGTGCCACGGGACAGCCGAACACTGAAGCTTTCTTT
>NA|TRBJ1-4|NA|TRBV4-2
CASSQGASNEKLFF
TGTGCCAGCAGCCAAGGGGCGAGTAATGAAAAACTGTTTTTT
>NA|TRBJ1-2|NA|TRBV9
CASSVGQRYYGYTF
TGTGCCAGCAGCGTAGGGCAGCGCTACTATGGCTACACCTTC
>many|TRBJ2-2|NA|TRBV12-3/TRBV12-4
CASSWGNTGELFF
TGTGCCAGCAGTTGGGGGAACACCGGGGAGCTGTTTTTT
>NA|TRBJ2-3|TRBD2|TRBV7-6
CASSSAGGINYTQYF
TGTGCCAGCAGCTCAGCGGGGGGGATAAACTATACGCAGTATTTT
>NA|TRBJ2-1|NA|TRBV7-8
CASTWGSGSSYNEQFF
TGTGCCAGCACCTGGGGAAGCGGATCTTCCTACAATGAGCAGTTCTTC
>NA|TRBJ2-3|NA|TRBV12-5
CASAGSTDTQYF
TGTGCTAGTGCGGGGAGCACAGATACGCAGTATTTT
>few|TRBJ2-1|TRBD1|TRBV9
CASSATGGFYNEQFF
TGTGCCAGCAGCGCGACAGGGGGCTTCTACAATGAGCAGTTCTTC
>NA|TRBJ1-4|NA|TRBV4-1
CASSQDEPSEKLFF
TGCGCCAGCAGCCAAGACGAACCGAGTGAAAAACTGTTTTTT
>NA|TRBJ1-2|TRBD1|TRBV7-2
CASSLGISAGQGGENYGYTF
TGTGCCAGCAGCTTAGGTATTAGCGCGGGACAGGGCGGCGAAAACTATGGCTACACCTTC
>NA|TRBJ2-5|NA|TRBV7-6
CASSVADSHNEQYF
TGTGCCAGCAGCGTGGCCGACAGTCACAATGAGCAGTACTTC
>few|TRBJ2-3|NA|TRBV12-3/TRBV12-4
CASSPRSALQTPRRAQYF
TGTGCCAGCAGCCCCCGCAGCGCACTTCAAACACCACGCAGAGCGCAGTATTTT
>few|TRBJ2-3|NA|TRBV5-5
CASMVPETDTQYF
TGTGCCAGCATGGTCCCCGAAACAGATACGCAGTATTTT
>NA|TRBJ1-1|NA|TRBV7-2
CASSPDRGVVDTEAFF
TGTGCCAGCAGCCCCGACCGCGGGGTTGTAGACACTGAAGCTTTCTTT
>few|TRBJ1-2|NA|TRBV20-1
CSARDIDRNYGYTF
TGCAGTGCTAGAGATATTGACCGGAACTATGGCTACACCTTC
>NA|TRBJ1-1|NA|TRBV12-3/TRBV12-4
CASTLTVNTEAFF
TGTGCCAGCACCCTGACGGTGAATACTGAAGCTTTCTTT
>many|TRBJ2-3|TRBD1|TRBV29-1
CSVRTGLADTQYF
TGCAGCGTTCGGACAGGGTTAGCAGATACGCAGTATTTT
>few|TRBJ2-7|NA|TRBV4-1
CASSPGLGSYEQYF
TGCGCCAGCAGCCCCGGACTGGGATCCTACGAGCAGTACTTC
>many|TRBJ2-1|NA|TRBV5-1
CASSLWQDNEQFF
TGCGCCAGCAGCTTGTGGCAGGACAATGAGCAGTTCTTC
>NA|TRBJ2-1|NA|TRBV27
CASSLSGGVGQFF
TGTGCCAGCAGTTTATCGGGGGGAGTTGGTCAGTTCTTC
>NA|TRBJ1-5|NA|TRBV3-1
CASSHQQGKVSVNQPQHF
TGTGCCAGCAGCCATCAACAAGGGAAGGTATCAGTCAATCAGCCCCAGCATTTT
>NA|TRBJ2-7|NA|TRBV6-2/TRBV6-3
CASSYSGASSYEQYF
TGTGCCAGCAGTTACTCCGGGGCTAGCTCCTACGAGCAGTACTTC
>few|TRBJ1-6|NA|TRBV7-2
CASSLTMRKLHF
TGTGCCAGCAGCTTAACTATGAGAAAACTCCACTTT
>few|TRBJ2-1|NA|TRBV9
CASSPNPSDTEQFF
TGTGCCAGCAGCCCCAATCCCAGCGATACGGAGCAGTTCTTC
>many|TRBJ1-1|NA|TRBV12-3/TRBV12-4
CASSPEGGSREAFF
TGTGCCAGCAGTCCCGAGGGGGGATCCCGTGAAGCTTTCTTT
>few|TRBJ2-3|NA|TRBV20-1
CSASRQDSFTDTQYF
TGCAGTGCTAGCCGCCAGGACTCCTTCACAGATACGCAGTATTTT
>many|TRBJ1-2|TRBD1|TRBV25-1
CASSGTTGPDYGYTF
TGTGCCAGCAGTGGGACGACAGGGCCAGACTATGGCTACACCTTC
>many|TRBJ1-2|NA|TRBV12-3/TRBV12-4
CASSRTDSTYGYTF
TGTGCCAGCAGTCGAACGGACAGTACTTATGGCTACACCTTC
>NA|TRBJ2-4|NA|TRBV21-1
CASRKPHSIQYF
TGTGCCAGCAGAAAGCCCCACTCTATTCAGTACTTC
>NA|TRBJ2-2|NA|TRBV15
CATSSNAGNTGELFF
TGTGCCACCAGCAGCAATGCGGGGAACACCGGGGAGCTGTTTTTT
>many|TRBJ2-3|TRBD1|TRBV11-2
CASSLGRGTGFGDTQYF
TGTGCCAGCAGCTTAGGACGCGGGACAGGGTTTGGGGATACGCAGTATTTT
>NA|TRBJ2-1|TRBD2|TRBV6-5
CASSSTSGGVGFF
TGTGCCAGCAGTTCGACTAGCGGGGGGGTGGGGTTCTTC